Listed here are 25 T cell receptor beta chains from one sample, sequenced in a study of T-cell reconstitution after alpha-beta-depleted transplantation in children. It was with unique molecular identifiers that the TCRbeta library was prepared. TCRdb re-analysed the PCR reads in MiXCR, keeping a single row per CDR3 protein. The repertoire holds 450,000 to 550,000 distinct CDR3 sequences, with about an eighth as singletons. The specimen comprised PBMCs, mostly from graft donor cells, sampled 180 days after TCRalphabeta/CD19-depleted stem cell transplant. The receptors were gathered from a female patient aged 2-9 years who had a stem cell transplant for aplastic anemia, so the T cells may come from the graft donor.

The table lists this clonotype with many counts. The chain links TRBV5-1 to TRBJ1-1; tentatively, D is TRBD1 (6 bases). CDR3 length equals 14 residues. Per the germline V gene, CDR1 is SGHRS and CDR2 is YFSETQ. Trimming took 3 bases from V and 1 from J, leaving 10 bases between them. CDR3 amino acids: CASSSSGANTEAFF. The CDR3, as DNA: TGCGCCAGCAGCTCCTCGGGGGCGAACACTGAAGCTTTCTTT. Combining the CDR3 with reference TRBV5-1 and TRBJ1-1 gives the whole variable domain KAGVTQTPRYLIKTRGQQVTLSCSPISGHRSVSWYQQTPGQGLQFLFEYFSETQRNKGNFPGRFSGRQFSNSRSEMNVSTLELGDSALYLCASSSSGANTEAFFGQGTRLTVV.

This clonotype was counted many times. V gene TRBV16 combines with J gene TRBJ2-1; D unclear. This CDR3 contains 15 residues. CDR1 is KGHSY, CDR2 FQNENV, per germline. V shed 3 bases and J shed 0 bases, with 9 bases lying between them. CDR3 residues: CASSQIESSYNEQFF. Written as DNA, the CDR3 is TGTGCCAGCAGCCAGATAGAGAGCTCCTACAATGAGCAGTTCTTC.

This clonotype occurred a few times. The chain uses TRBV9 and TRBJ2-6; D gene uncertain. There are 16 residues in the CDR3. With 0 bases removed from V and 0 bases from J, the gap between germline ends came to 7 bases. Germline V CDR1 and CDR2: SGDLS, YYNGEE. CDR3 sequence: CASSVEATSGANVLTF. In DNA, the CDR3 is TGTGCCAGCAGCGTAGAGGCGACCTCTGGGGCCAACGTCCTGACTTTC.

The chain employs TRBV20-1 and TRBJ2-7; unclear D gene. CDR1 and CDR2 from the germline V gene are DFQATT and SNEGSKA (reference sequence). Trimming stripped 3 bases from V and 6 bases from J, with 15 bases between. The CDR3 is made up of 13 amino acids. In DNA form, the CDR3 reads TGCAGTGCTAGCCTCGCTTCCTTGGGCGAGCAGTACGTC. Protein product: CSASLASLGEQYV.

The chain uses TRBV7-2 and TRBJ2-3; TRBD2 might be the D (5 bases). Germline CDR1 is SGHTA and CDR2 is FQGNSA. The CDR3 has 15 residues. V was trimmed by 5 bases and J by 4 bases, leaving 16 bases between them. The CDR3 DNA reads TGTGCCAGCAGCCGGGTGGGCGGGTCTCCAGATACGCAGTATTTT. This gives the protein CASSRVGGSPDTQYF.

V is TRBV11-3 and J is TRBJ2-7, with D possibly called TRBD1 or TRBD2 (6 bases each). Germline V gene data show CDR1 as SGHNT and CDR2 as YENEEA. This CDR3 is built from 16 residues. V was shortened by 5 bases and J by 3 bases, with 20 bases between the two germline ends. The CDR3 coding sequence is TGTGCCAGCAGCCCCCGGGGGCTCCATCCTAACTACGAGCAGTACGTC. Residues: CASSPRGLHPNYEQYV.

This clonotype was seen a handful of times. The gene calls are TRBV11-3 and TRBJ2-3; the match to TRBD2 covers 10 bases. From germline, CDR1 is SGHNT and CDR2 YENEEA. The CDR3 has 16 amino acids. With 5 bases clipped from V and 6 bases from J, the junction kept 11 bases outside the gene matches. The CDR3 protein is CASSPPTSGSKDTQYF. The CDR3, as DNA: TGTGCCAGCAGCCCACCGACTAGCGGGTCTAAGGATACGCAGTATTTT.

The chain has TRBV27 and TRBJ2-7; TRBD1 matches 11 bases. V gave up 2 bases and J gave up 6 bases; unmatched junction bases: 0. The germline gives CDR1 MNHEY, CDR2 SMNVEV (reference sequence). The CDR3 has 13 residues. CDR3 sequence reads: CASSLGTGGEQYV. In DNA, the CDR3 is TGTGCCAGCAGTTTAGGGACAGGGGGCGAGCAGTACGTC.

The rearrangement joins TRBV7-2 to TRBJ2-7; D possibly corresponds to TRBD1 (5 bases). Germline V gene lookup returns CDR1 SGHTA and CDR2 FQGNSA. The CDR3 sequence is 13 residues long. V lost 1 base and J 5 bases, leaving 9 bases between the germline ends. CDR3 residues: CASSLGGSNEQYV. The CDR3 DNA sequence: TGTGCCAGCAGCTTAGGGGGCAGTAACGAGCAGTACGTC.

This clonotype has only a few counts. The CDR3 region has the DNA TGCAGTGCTAGACCCTCAGCGGGAGGGCCAGATACGCAGTATTTT. Translated: CSARPSAGGPDTQYF. The chain combines TRBV20-1 with TRBJ2-3, with 10 bases aligning to TRBD2. Germline loops: CDR1 DFQATT, CDR2 SNEGSKA (reference sequence). V was pared by 2 bases and J by 4 bases, with 6 bases of the junction left unmatched. This CDR3 has 15 residues.

A few counts support this clonotype. The chain employs TRBV5-4 and TRBJ2-1, with 9 bases identical to TRBD2. Trimming removed 5 bases from V and 9 bases from J; junction bases left unmatched: 15. CDR1 is SGHNT, CDR2 YYREEE, per germline (reference sequence). The CDR3 is made up of 16 amino acids. CDR3 residues: CASRRTSAGGRGEQFF. The CDR3 bases are TGTGCCAGCAGACGAACTTCGGCGGGGGGGCGTGGTGAGCAGTTCTTC. Full variable domain (remainder filled in from reference TRBV5-4 and TRBJ2-1): ETGVTQSPTHLIKTRGQQVTLRCSSQSGHNTVSWYQQALGQGPQFIFQYYREEENGRGNFPPRFSGLQFPNYSSELNVNALELDDSALYLCASRRTSAGGRGEQFFGPGTRLTVL.

This clonotype was recorded many times. The chain combines TRBV7-3 with TRBJ1-2; D might be TRBD1 (5 bases). The CDR3 length is 14 residues. The V end lost 8 bases, the J end lost 10 bases, and 23 bases lay between the germline ends. Germline V lookup: CDR1 SGHTA, CDR2 FQGTGA. The CDR3 bases are TGTGCCAGCGCCGTCTCCGGCAGGGTCTCTGCCTACACCTTC. Translation gives CASAVSGRVSAYTF. The full variable domain, rest sourced from reference TRBV7-3 and TRBJ1-2, is GAGVSQTPSNKVTEKGKYVELRCDPISGHTALYWYRQSLGQGPEFLIYFQGTGAADDSGLPNDRFFAVRPEGSVSTLKIQRTERGDSAVYLCASAVSGRVSAYTFGSGTRLTVV.

This clonotype was detected a few times. This chain uses TRBV4-3 with TRBJ2-1, with TRBD2 identical over 12 bases. CDR3 length equals 17 residues. Germline V gene sequence: CDR1 LGHNA, CDR2 YSLEER. With 0 bases clipped from V and 5 bases from J, the junction kept 5 bases outside the gene matches. The CDR3 DNA reads TGCGCCAGCAGCCAAGAGCCTAGCGGGAGGGGTAACAATGAGCAGTTCTTC. It codes for CASSQEPSGRGNNEQFF.

This chain's CDR3 is CSASQQGYNEQFF. The CDR3 DNA reads TGCAGTGCTAGCCAACAGGGTTACAATGAGCAGTTCTTC. V usage is TRBV20-1 and J usage is TRBJ2-1, with TRBD1 as a possible D gene (6 bases). Trimming removed 3 bases from V and 4 bases from J, with 10 bases in between. The length of the CDR3 is 13 residues. CDR1 DFQATT and CDR2 SNEGSKA come from the germline V gene (reference sequence).

CDR3 in DNA: TGTGCCAGCAGTCAACTCCGGGACAGGGGCTCTCAGCCCCAGCATTTT. Residues: CASSQLRDRGSQPQHF. V is TRBV28 and J is TRBJ1-5; 10 positions agree with TRBD1. Per germline, CDR1 MDHEN and CDR2 SYDVKM. The trim removed 5 bases at V and 6 bases at J, leaving 10 bases unmatched. The CDR3 spans 16 residues.

This clonotype was observed a handful of times. This chain joins TRBV3-1 and TRBJ2-7; 7 bases fit TRBD2. Germline V gene lookup returns CDR1 LGHDT and CDR2 YNNKEL (reference sequence). This CDR3 is built from 16 residues. V lost 1 base, J lost 4 bases, and 10 bases stayed unmatched. CDR3 sequence: CASSQGGGSRGYEQYF. The CDR3 DNA reads as TGTGCCAGCAGCCAAGGAGGCGGGAGTCGCGGTTACGAGCAGTACTTC.

The V call is TRBV20-1, the J call TRBJ2-6; possibly TRBD1 for D (7 bases). V shed 5 bases and J shed 4 bases, with 9 bases lying between them. Germline-derived CDR1 and CDR2 are DFQATT and SNEGSKA (reference sequence). This CDR3 region has 13 residues. CDR3 coding DNA: TGCAGTGCTTCAGGGGGGGGGGCCAACGTCCTGACTTTC. This codes for CSASGGGANVLTF.

The chain recombines TRBV5-1 with TRBJ2-7; D is perhaps TRBD1 or TRBD2 (5 bases each). V lost 4 bases and J 0 bases, leaving 17 bases between the germline ends. The germline V gene encodes CDR1 SGHRS and CDR2 YFSETQ. CDR3 length: 16 amino acids. The DNA of the CDR3 is TGCGCCAGCAGCCAAGACCGGGACCAAAGCTCCTACGAGCAGTACGTC. Its translation is CASSQDRDQSSYEQYV.

The rearrangement links TRBV12-3 or TRBV12-4 to TRBJ2-1; 12 nucleotides agree with TRBD2. Unmatched junction bases numbered 3, after V lost 3 bases and J lost 6 bases. The CDR3 length is 15 residues. The CDR3 sequence: CASSFMGLAGNEQFF. For the CDR3, the DNA is TGTGCCAGCAGTTTTATGGGACTAGCGGGCAATGAGCAGTTCTTC.

This clonotype was detected a few times. The rearrangement uses TRBV5-1 and TRBJ2-1, with unresolved D. The CDR3 is 13 residues long. Trimming stripped 1 base from V and 10 bases from J, with 12 bases between. The germline V gene encodes CDR1 SGHRS and CDR2 YFSETQ. The CDR3 is CASSLLWVREQFF. CDR3 in DNA: TGCGCCAGCAGCTTGTTGTGGGTGAGGGAGCAGTTCTTC.

The V call is TRBV19, the J call TRBJ2-1, with no clear D. Germline assignment: CDR1 LNHDA and CDR2 SQIVND (reference sequence). V shed 4 bases and J shed 5 bases, with 6 bases lying between them. The CDR3 loop spans 12 amino acids. The CDR3 coding sequence is TGTGCCAGTAGTAATAGAAACAATGAGCAGTTCTTC. Translation gives CASSNRNNEQFF.

This clonotype was seen only a few times. The V and J genes are TRBV29-1 and TRBJ2-3, with D possibly matching TRBD2 (7 bases). The CDR3 loop spans 14 amino acids. V was pared by 7 bases and J by 2 bases, with 16 bases between. Germline-derived CDR1 and CDR2 are SQVTM and ANQGSEA. The CDR3 nucleotides are TGCAGCGCAAGCTTAGGGGGGGTCACAGATACGCAGTATTTT. Translation: CSASLGGVTDTQYF.

This clonotype was seen a handful of times. One end of the junction is discordant with germline, which a read error may explain. The V call is TRBV7-2, the J call TRBJ2-5, with a weak D call TRBD1 (6 bases). This CDR3 is built from 12 residues. Per the germline V gene, CDR1 is SGHTA and CDR2 is FQGNSA. CDR3 nucleotide sequence: TGTGCCAGCAGCTTAGATGCCCGCAGGGGTACCTTC. This gives the protein CASSLDARRGTF.

The rearrangement uses TRBV9 and TRBJ1-6; a weak D match, TRBD1 (5 bases). V was shortened by 0 bases and J by 9 bases, with 10 bases between the two germline ends. Germline assignment: CDR1 SGDLS and CDR2 YYNGEE. This CDR3 has 14 amino acids. CDR3 amino acids: CASSVDGGGSPLHF. The CDR3 nucleotides read TGTGCCAGCAGCGTAGATGGGGGGGGTTCACCCCTCCACTTT.

This clonotype was seen a few times. The chain carries TRBV30 and TRBJ2-2, with 10 bases aligning to TRBD2. The CDR3 sequence is 16 residues long. The germline V gene has CDR1 GTSNPN and CDR2 SVGIG (reference sequence). Trimming took 3 bases from V and 4 from J; bases not matched to a gene: 8. In nucleotides, the CDR3 is TGTGCCTGGAGCAAAACGGGGACTAGCGCCACCGGGGAGCTGTTTTTT. Translated: CAWSKTGTSATGELFF.